This T cell receptor (beta chain) was identified in a study of T cells in Graves' hyperthyroidism and ophthalmopathy. This clonotype has at least ten counts. Authors of the study amplified TCR beta CDR3 regions from RNA transcripts. The HTBI primer set drove a first-round RT-PCR of the TCR CDR3. TCRdb processed the multiplex PCR reads anew with MiXCR; each CDR3 protein has one entry. The sample lists 400,000 to 600,000 distinct CDR3 sequences, around 16% occurring once. The germline gives CDR1 DFQATT, CDR2 SNEGSKA (reference sequence). This CDR3 is built from 15 residues. Trimming stripped 1 base from V and 3 bases from J, with 10 bases between.

Source material: blood. The source is a woman younger than 45 with Graves' ophthalmopathy. The chain uses TRBV20-1 and TRBJ1-6; no clear D. CDR3 sequence reads: CSARARASYNSPLHF. For the CDR3, the DNA is TGCAGTGCTAGAGCTCGCGCCAGCTATAATTCACCCCTCCACTTT.